This T cell receptor (beta chain) comes out of a study of vaccination and CD4 T cells after COVID-19. Looking at the study overall: Nasal swab PCR detected SARS-CoV-2 in convalescent patients, who comprised roughly 9 mild cases and one severe case. Everyone enrolled got two doses of BNT162b2 or mRNA-1273 vaccine.

The treatment is: roughly nine-day PBMC culture with coronavirus spike peptide pools or control peptides (ViraFEST assay). At both days 3 and 7, half the medium was replaced with fresh IL-2 medium. The ends lost 5 bases at V and 7 bases at J; junction bases unmatched: 6. The CDR3 extends over 14 amino acids. Germline values: CDR1 SGHNT, CDR2 YENEEA. The assay that was used to sequence DNA from cultured CD4+ T cells was the Oncomine TCR Beta short-read assay. TCRdb re-called the PCR reads with MiXCR, one entry per CDR3 protein. The sample lists over 9,500 distinct CDR3 sequences; around half were seen once. This clonotype was seen more than once but under ten times. Antigen: not known.

Sequencing input: CD4+ T cells from blood, cultured in vitro. The clonotype originates from a human donor who had recovered from COVID-19. The chain joins TRBV11-3 to TRBJ2-2; TRBD2 matches 8 bases. The CDR3 reads CASSMTGTSGELFF. CDR3 bases: TGTGCCAGCAGCATGACCGGGACTAGCGGGGAGCTGTTTTTT.